This TCR beta chain derives from a study of blood T cell repertoires in COVID-19. The wider study: The study drew acute and convalescent COVID-19 samples from the United States, Italy and Spain. From T cells, B-cell-depleted T cells, or PBMCs came the material, which was cDNA or gDNA.

Per the study methods: Estimation of nucleated cell counts was performed using reference gene primer amplification. Produced via immunoSEQ multiplex PCR; TCRdb's table is partial and in-frame only. For V, J and clone size, that table is used; D and trimming come from the DNA. The table records 150,000 to 200,000 clones, roughly 78% of them present only once. There are 18 residues in the CDR3. V gave up 2 bases and J gave up 0 bases; unmatched junction bases: 11. The germline CDR1 and CDR2 sequences are LGHDT and YNNKEL (reference sequence). The chain recombines TRBV3-1 (or the pseudogene TRBV3-2) with TRBJ1-2; 8 nucleotides agree with TRBD1. Sequences were obtained from peripheral blood. The clonotype comes from a man between 65 and 85 years old with active or convalescent COVID-19. The CDR3 region is CASSQYRTGPTANYGYTF. The CDR3 DNA is TGTGCCAGCAGCCAATATCGGACAGGGCCCACCGCTAACTATGGCTACACCTTC.